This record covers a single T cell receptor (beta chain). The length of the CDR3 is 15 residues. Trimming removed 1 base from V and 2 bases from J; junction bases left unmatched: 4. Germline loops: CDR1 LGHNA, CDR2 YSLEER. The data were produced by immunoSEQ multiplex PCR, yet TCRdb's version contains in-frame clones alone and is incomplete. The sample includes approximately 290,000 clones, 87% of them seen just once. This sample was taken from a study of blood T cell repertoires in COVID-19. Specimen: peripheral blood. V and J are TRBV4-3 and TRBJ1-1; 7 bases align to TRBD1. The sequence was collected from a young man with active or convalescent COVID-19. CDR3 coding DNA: TGCGCCAGCAGCCAAGGACAGGGTTCTAACACTGAAGCTTTCTTT. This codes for CASSQGQGSNTEAFF.